The rows below give T cell receptor beta chains drawn from one sample of a study of radiation and T cells in renal cell carcinoma. The table came from immunoSEQ multiplex PCR; TCRdb's copy has only in-frame clones and leaves some out. The sample includes roughly 130,000 clones, 75% to 85% of them seen just once. This material consisted of blood, taken from a patient whose treatment included radiotherapy and nephrectomy. All receptors come from a woman in her sixties with renal cell carcinoma. Each CDR3 is given with its conserved first and last residue. A D gene is named only where the DNA matches it firmly. Expanded clones get a size class; other rows say once, few or many, or leave the size out.

D: TRBD2
J: TRBJ2-1
V: TRBV28
size: NA
CDR3: CASLTSGPSNEQFF
DNA: TGTGCCAGCTTAACTAGCGGACCTAGCAATGAGCAGTTCTTC

D: NA
J: TRBJ2-5
V: TRBV19
size: NA
CDR3: CASSSLKGETQYF
DNA: TGTGCCAGTAGCAGTTTGAAGGGAGAGACCCAGTACTTC

D: TRBD2
J: TRBJ2-7
V: TRBV20-1
size: once
CDR3: CSPGRGEQYF
DNA: TGCAGCCCGGGGAGGGGCGAGCAGTACTTC

D: NA
J: TRBJ1-5
V: TRBV28
size: NA
CDR3: CASTLLGGGNQPQHF
DNA: TGTGCCAGCACCCTACTGGGCGGAGGCAATCAGCCCCAGCATTTT

D: NA
J: TRBJ2-3
V: TRBV7-2
size: NA
CDR3: CASGAPSTDTQYF
DNA: TGTGCCAGCGGGGCTCCTAGCACAGATACGCAGTATTTT

D: NA
J: TRBJ1-5
V: TRBV19
size: NA
CDR3: CASSETFGVSHQPQHF
DNA: TGTGCCAGTAGCGAGACCTTCGGGGTGTCCCATCAGCCCCAGCATTTT

D: NA
J: TRBJ1-1
V: TRBV25-1
size: NA
CDR3: CASSDGGNGANTEAFF
DNA: TGTGCCAGCAGTGATGGAGGGAACGGCGCGAACACTGAAGCTTTCTTT

D: TRBD2
J: TRBJ2-1
V: TRBV11-3
size: NA
CDR3: CASSTGLVRYNEQFF
DNA: TGTGCCAGCAGCACGGGACTAGTGAGGTACAATGAGCAGTTCTTC

D: TRBD2
J: TRBJ2-7
V: TRBV19
size: NA
CDR3: CASNGGNSYEQYF
DNA: TGTGCCAGTAACGGGGGGAACTCCTACGAGCAGTACTTC

D: NA
J: TRBJ2-1
V: TRBV7-6
size: NA
CDR3: CASSLDGWRSSYNEQFF
DNA: TGTGCCAGCAGCTTAGATGGGTGGAGGAGCTCCTACAATGAGCAGTTCTTC

D: TRBD1
J: TRBJ1-2
V: TRBV6-6
size: NA
CDR3: CASSYGTGHGYTF
DNA: TGTGCCAGCAGTTACGGGACAGGGCATGGCTACACCTTC

D: NA
J: TRBJ1-3
V: TRBV6-1
size: NA
CDR3: CASSGRGSSGNTIYF
DNA: TGTGCCAGCAGTGGAAGAGGGAGCTCTGGAAACACCATATATTTT

D: TRBD1
J: TRBJ1-2
V: TRBV28
size: NA
CDR3: CASSLQGINYGYTF
DNA: TGTGCCAGCAGCCTACAGGGGATTAACTATGGCTACACCTTC